The 26 T cell receptor beta chains presented below share a single source sample, sequenced in a study of OX40 agonist ivuxolimab in advanced cancers. Libraries were constructed by the immunoSEQ multiplex PCR assay. TCRdb limited this immuneACCESS table to in-frame rearrangements with V and J called. A share of clones is missing; checked studies link under half to unresolved V genes, and the rest is unexplained. Present in this sample are approximately 39,000 clones, roughly 90% of which were seen just once. The ten top clones hold about 4% of the sample. The specimen comprised CD4+ or CD8+ T cells sorted from blood, sampled in a trial of the OX40 agonist ivuxolimab. The receptors were sampled from an adult with an advanced solid tumor such as melanoma, head and neck, liver or kidney cancer.

The chain has TRBV5-1 and TRBJ2-7; 8 positions match TRBD1. V was pared by 4 bases and J by 3 bases, with 3 bases of the junction left unmatched. This CDR3 is built from 13 residues. Germline CDR1 is SGHRS and CDR2 is YFSETQ. CDR3 protein: CASSTQGGYEQYF. Here the CDR3 DNA reads TGCGCCAGCAGCACACAGGGGGGCTACGAGCAGTACTTC.

This clone was recorded only once. V and J are TRBV5-5 and TRBJ1-6; 10 bases agree with TRBD1. The CDR3 is 18 residues long. Unmatched junction bases numbered 11, after V lost 0 bases and J lost 8 bases. In germline, CDR1 is SGHKS, CDR2 YYEKEE (reference sequence). The chain's CDR3 is CASSLAGGQGVTYSPLHF. As DNA, the CDR3 is TGTGCCAGCAGCTTGGCCGGAGGACAGGGGGTTACTTATTCACCCCTCCACTTT.

The chain carries TRBV28 and TRBJ2-1; no reliable D call. CDR3 length: 14 amino acids. Per the germline V gene, CDR1 is MDHEN and CDR2 is SYDVKM. The V end was cut by 6 bases, the J end by 1 base, with 10 bases between. The CDR3 region is CASRPGGSYNEQFF. DNA for the CDR3: TGTGCCAGCAGACCAGGTGGGTCCTACAATGAGCAGTTCTTC.

V and J are TRBV7-9 and TRBJ2-1; 10 nucleotides agree with TRBD1. This CDR3 is built from 14 residues. Germline values: CDR1 SEHNR, CDR2 FQNEAQ (reference sequence). Trimming cost V 5 bases and J 4 bases; bases outside gene matches: 2. CDR3 in amino acids: CASSDRGPYNEQFF. CDR3 DNA sequence: TGTGCCAGCAGCGACAGGGGGCCTTACAATGAGCAGTTCTTC.

V is TRBV9 and J is TRBJ2-7; D gene ambiguous. V lost 6 bases and J 3 bases, leaving 4 bases between the germline ends. Germline loops: CDR1 SGDLS, CDR2 YYNGEE. The CDR3 sequence is 10 residues long. CDR3 in DNA: TGTGCCAGCAACCTCTACGAGCAGTACTTC. Protein: CASNLYEQYF.

This clone was seen a single time. The chain combines TRBV10-2 with TRBJ2-7; 8 nucleotides match TRBD1. The trim removed 3 bases at V and 9 bases at J, leaving 10 bases unmatched. Germline assignment: CDR1 WSHSY and CDR2 SAAADI. This CDR3 has 14 amino acids. CDR3 region: CASSDTGQALVQYF. The DNA of the CDR3 is TGCGCCAGCAGTGACACGGGACAGGCCCTCGTGCAGTACTTC.

The CDR3 is CASSAGQGGDQPQHF. The CDR3 nucleotides are TGTGCCAGCAGCGCGGGACAGGGGGGGGATCAGCCCCAGCATTTT. The rearrangement uses TRBV9 and TRBJ1-5; 11 positions match TRBD1. Looked up from germline, CDR1 is SGDLS and CDR2 is YYNGEE. The CDR3 has 15 amino acids. Trimming at V came to 3 bases and at J to 5 bases, leaving 4 bases not matched to a gene.

Here the CDR3 DNA reads TGTGCCAGTAGCCCGGGCAGGGTACGGGAGCAGTACTTC. Protein: CASSPGRVREQYF. The chain has TRBV19 and TRBJ2-7; a possible D gene is TRBD1 (5 bases). V lost 6 bases and J lost 7, with 16 bases in between. This CDR3 is built from 13 residues. Germline loops: CDR1 LNHDA, CDR2 SQIVND (reference sequence).

The V and J genes are TRBV6-5 and TRBJ2-7; D is undetermined. Trimming took off 5 bases at V and 6 bases at J, with 20 bases between the two ends. The germline gives CDR1 MNHEY, CDR2 SVGAGI. The CDR3 length is 15 residues. The CDR3 here is CASSPRSPLGSEQYF. The CDR3 bases are TGTGCCAGCAGTCCTAGGAGTCCTCTGGGAAGCGAGCAGTACTTC.

V gene TRBV25-1 combines with J gene TRBJ1-1; D is possibly TRBD1 (5 bases). The CDR3 has 13 amino acids. Trimming pared 5 bases from V and 5 bases from J, leaving 12 bases between. The germline gives CDR1 MGHDK, CDR2 SYGVNS. The CDR3 nucleotides are TGTGCCAGCAGTTGGCAGGGTGCAACTGAAGCTTTCTTT. This codes for CASSWQGATEAFF.

The V call is TRBV11-2, the J call TRBJ1-3; D gene uncertain. The V end lost 4 bases, the J end lost 0 bases, and 10 bases lay between the germline ends. CDR1 SGHAT and CDR2 FQNNGV come from the germline V gene. CDR3 size: 15 residues. The CDR3: CASSSITSSGNTIYF. The CDR3 coding sequence is TGTGCCAGCAGCTCAATCACGAGCTCTGGAAACACCATATATTTT.

A remark on this clone: Other nucleotide sequences in the sample specify the same CDR3. V is TRBV7-8 and J is TRBJ2-7; 8 nucleotides agree with TRBD2. The junction had 9 bases not matched to a gene; V was cut back by 2 bases and J by 0 bases. This CDR3 has 17 residues. Looked up from germline, CDR1 is SGHVS and CDR2 is FQNEAQ. CDR3 DNA: TGTGCCAGCAGCTTAACCACTAGCGGCTCAAGCTCCTACGAGCAGTACTTC. Its translation is CASSLTTSGSSSYEQYF.

The genes are TRBV6-6 and TRBJ1-4; tentative D call: TRBD1 (6 bases). V dropped 6 bases and J dropped 2 bases, with 16 bases sitting between them. This CDR3 has 16 residues. The germline gives CDR1 MNHNY, CDR2 SVGAGI (reference sequence). The CDR3, as DNA: TGTGCCAGCAGAGAACTCTCAGGGGCGACTAATGAAAAACTGTTTTTT. It codes for CASRELSGATNEKLFF.

The J gene is TRBJ1-1, the V gene TRBV9; no clear D gene. The CDR3 sequence is 13 residues long. V lost 1 base and J lost 0, with 4 bases in between. Germline loops: CDR1 SGDLS, CDR2 YYNGEE. CDR3 sequence: CASSVSLNTEAFF. CDR3 bases: TGTGCCAGCAGCGTATCGCTGAACACTGAAGCTTTCTTT.

The chain uses TRBV4-1 and TRBJ2-5; TRBD2 matches at 7 bases. V lost 3 bases to trimming and J lost 5 bases; unmatched junction nucleotides: 12. CDR1 is MGHRA and CDR2 is YSYEKL in the germline V gene. The CDR3 is 16 residues long. The CDR3 here is CASSQNRGSIWETQYF. The CDR3 DNA sequence: TGCGCCAGCAGCCAGAACCGCGGGAGTATTTGGGAGACCCAGTACTTC.

In this sample, this clone is medium-sized. The CDR3 nucleotides are TGTGCCAGCAGCTGGGGACCTTCCTCTCCTGAAGCTTTCTTT. Protein sequence: CASSWGPSSPEAFF. The chain combines TRBV7-2 with TRBJ1-1; perhaps TRBD1 as D (5 bases). The CDR3 spans 14 residues. V lost 4 bases and J lost 6, with 15 bases in between. In germline, CDR1 is SGHTA, CDR2 FQGNSA.

Only one count was recorded for this clone. The rearrangement links TRBV2 to TRBJ2-3, with 8 bases matching TRBD1. The CDR3 extends over 16 amino acids. The germline gives CDR1 SNHLY, CDR2 FYNNEI. J was trimmed by 3 bases and V by 5 bases; bases with no gene match: 10. CDR3 sequence (DNA): TGTGCCAGCAGTAGTCAGGGGGCGCAGGGGACAGATACGCAGTATTTT. Residues: CASSSQGAQGTDTQYF.

The rearrangement joins TRBV2 to TRBJ2-7; D is perhaps TRBD1 (5 bases). Trimming left V 2 bases short and J 3 bases short, with 8 bases between. Germline CDR1 and CDR2: SNHLY and FYNNEI. This CDR3 is built from 13 residues. The CDR3 loop reads CASSEQGYYEQYF. The CDR3 nucleotides read TGTGCCAGCAGTGAACAGGGATACTACGAGCAGTACTTC.

The J gene is TRBJ1-5, the V gene TRBV11-2; 11 positions match TRBD1. Germline V CDR1 and CDR2: SGHAT, FQNNGV. The CDR3 runs to 16 residues. V dropped 5 bases and J dropped 1; count of bases not matched to a gene: 4. The CDR3 coding sequence is TGTGCCAGCAGCCACGGGACAGGGGGAAGCAATCAGCCCCAGCATTTT. Amino acid sequence: CASSHGTGGSNQPQHF.

The genes are TRBV27 and TRBJ1-6; TRBD1 might be the D (5 bases). The germline V and J ends were trimmed by 6 bases and 9 bases, with 18 bases remaining between them. The CDR3 totals 15 residues. Germline V gives CDR1 MNHEY, CDR2 SMNVEV (reference sequence). The CDR3 protein is CASRKGSPRGSPLHF. In nucleotides, the CDR3 is TGTGCCAGCAGGAAAGGGTCCCCAAGGGGTTCACCCCTCCACTTT.

The gene calls are TRBV6-5 and TRBJ2-5, with D possibly TRBD1 on 8 matching bases. Germline V gene data show CDR1 as MNHEY and CDR2 as SVGAGI. V lost 8 bases to trimming and J lost 10 bases, with 17 bases between them. The CDR3 has 12 residues. The CDR3 coding sequence is TGTGCCAGCCTCAACAGGGGGGGTAGCCAGTACTTC. It translates to CASLNRGGSQYF.

The chain employs TRBV28 and TRBJ1-2; perhaps TRBD1 as D (6 bases). CDR1 MDHEN and CDR2 SYDVKM come from the germline V gene. V gave up 6 bases and J gave up 4 bases, with 12 bases separating them. The CDR3 totals 13 residues. This chain's CDR3 is CASRPTGPYGYTF. The CDR3 DNA follows: TGTGCCAGCAGACCGACAGGTCCCTATGGCTACACCTTC.

The chain employs TRBV28 and TRBJ2-3, with D uncertain. Germline lookup yields CDR1 MDHEN and CDR2 SYDVKM. Trimming stripped 2 bases from V and 3 bases from J, with 12 bases between. The CDR3 runs to 15 residues. CDR3 region: CASSLPSGLTDTQYF. For the CDR3, the DNA is TGTGCCAGCAGTTTACCCTCCGGATTAACAGATACGCAGTATTTT.

This clone was found a few times. The chain uses TRBV28 and TRBJ2-7, with 7 bases that match TRBD2. V shed 3 bases and J 0 bases; nucleotides not matched to a gene: 2. The germline gives CDR1 MDHEN, CDR2 SYDVKM. CDR3 length: 14 residues. The CDR3, as DNA: TGTGCCAGCAGTTTGGGAGGGAGCTCCTACGAGCAGTACTTC. Translation: CASSLGGSSYEQYF.

CDR3: CSAQSQETQYF. The CDR3 DNA reads TGCAGTGCACAGTCCCAAGAGACCCAGTACTTC. The chain recombines TRBV20-1 with TRBJ2-5; D gene unclear. The CDR3 totals 11 residues. Germline V gene lookup returns CDR1 DFQATT and CDR2 SNEGSKA (reference sequence). Trimming removed 6 bases at V and 1 base at J, with 6 bases between.

This clone was counted a few times. J is TRBJ1-6 and V is TRBV19; D may be TRBD1 (6 bases). Trimming removed 11 bases at V and 8 bases at J, with 16 bases between. This CDR3 is built from 13 residues. Germline CDR1 LNHDA, CDR2 SQIVND (reference sequence). DNA for the CDR3: TGTGCCGCCAAGACCGGGGGCGATTCACCCCTCCACTTT. It is translated as CAAKTGGDSPLHF.